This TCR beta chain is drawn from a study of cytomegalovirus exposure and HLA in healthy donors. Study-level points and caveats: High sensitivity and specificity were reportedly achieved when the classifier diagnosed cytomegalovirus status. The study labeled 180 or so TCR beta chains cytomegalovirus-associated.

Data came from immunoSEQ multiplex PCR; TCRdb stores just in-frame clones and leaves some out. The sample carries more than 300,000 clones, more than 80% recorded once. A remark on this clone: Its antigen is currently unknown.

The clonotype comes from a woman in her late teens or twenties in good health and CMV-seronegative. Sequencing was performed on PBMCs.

CDR3 bases: TGTGCCAGCAGTGAATACGGTCAGGGAGGGGGCTACACCTTC. Its translation is CASSEYGQGGGYTF. This rearrangement joins TRBV25-1 to TRBJ1-2, with TRBD1 as a possible D gene (5 bases). The CDR3 runs to 14 residues. V was clipped by 0 bases and J by 8 bases, with 13 bases between them. Germline lookup yields CDR1 MGHDK and CDR2 SYGVNS.